These 13 T cell receptor beta chains were all obtained from the same sample, sequenced in a study of blood T cell repertoires in COVID-19. Here immunoSEQ multiplex PCR was the method, and the copy in TCRdb shows in-frame clones only, minus some. This sample has some 180,000 clones, with about 86% found just once. Sample: peripheral blood. The receptors stem from a man between 65 and 85 years old with active or convalescent COVID-19.

The rearrangement links TRBV7-6 to TRBJ1-1; D not certain. Looked up from germline, CDR1 is SGHVS and CDR2 is FNYEAQ. Trimming took 5 bases from V and 2 from J, leaving 15 bases between them. The CDR3 sequence is 15 residues long. In DNA form, the CDR3 reads TGTGCCAGCAGCCCAGGACGGGGAAGTAACACTGAAGCTTTCTTT. It yields the protein CASSPGRGSNTEAFF.

The V call is TRBV18, the J call TRBJ1-2, with D tentatively TRBD1 (6 bases). The germline CDR1 and CDR2 sequences are KGHSH and LQKENI. The ends were cut back, 4 bases at V and 4 bases at J, with 19 bases in the middle. This CDR3 is 16 amino acids long. CDR3 DNA: TGTGCCAGCTCACGATCGTACAGGGATAATCCCTATGGCTACACCTTC. It yields the protein CASSRSYRDNPYGYTF.

This sequence joins TRBV3-1 (or the pseudogene TRBV3-2) and TRBJ2-6; 7 bases match TRBD1. The CDR3 length is 17 residues. Trimming removed 9 bases from V and 1 base from J; junction bases left unmatched: 12. Germline V gives CDR1 LGHDT, CDR2 YNNKEL (reference sequence). The CDR3 bases are TGTGCCAGTACCCAAACAGGGGTTTTTTCTGGGGCCAACGTCCTGACTTTC. It yields the protein CASTQTGVFSGANVLTF.

V usage is TRBV18 and J usage is TRBJ2-7; 7 bases fit TRBD2. The CDR3 consists of 14 residues. V trimming: 5 bases; J trimming: 5 bases; junction bases outside the gene matches: 9. Germline V lookup: CDR1 KGHSH, CDR2 LQKENI. Here the CDR3 DNA reads TGTGCCAGCTCATCTCCGGGGAGGGCCCACGAGCAGTACTTC. This translates into CASSSPGRAHEQYF.

Comment on this clone: The junction shows a germline mismatch at one end, possibly a read error. The rearrangement joins TRBV6-6 to TRBJ2-7; the match to TRBD2 covers 11 bases. The CDR3 is 14 amino acids. Germline lookup yields CDR1 MNHNY and CDR2 SVGAGI (reference sequence). The CDR3 sequence is CASRDPGLAETQSF. In nucleotides, the CDR3 is TGTGCCAGCAGAGACCCGGGACTAGCGGAGACTCAATCCTTC.

There are a few counts of this clone. Additional DNA sequences in this sample encode the identical CDR3. V is TRBV11-2 and J is TRBJ2-7, with TRBD1 matching over 8 bases. The CDR3 extends over 14 amino acids. In germline, CDR1 is SGHAT, CDR2 FQNNGV. The V gene end was trimmed by 5 bases and the J gene end by 2 bases; junction bases not matched to a gene: 5. The CDR3 protein is CASSLGQGTYEQYF. The CDR3 bases are TGTGCCAGCAGCCTAGGACAGGGAACCTACGAGCAGTACTTC. Complete variable domain (other parts from reference TRBV11-2 and TRBJ2-7): EAGVAQSPRYKIIEKRQSVAFWCNPISGHATLYWYQQILGQGPKLLIQFQNNGVVDDSQLPKDRFSAERLKGVDSTLKIQPAKLEDSAVYLCASSLGQGTYEQYFGPGTRLTVT.

The chain joins TRBV11-2 to TRBJ2-2, with 7 bases matching TRBD1. The junction had 11 bases not matched to a gene; V was cut back by 5 bases and J by 5 bases. The CDR3 loop spans 16 amino acids. The V gene's germline CDR1 is SGHAT and CDR2 FQNNGV. The CDR3 DNA is TGTGCCAGCAGCGCCCGGGACAGCCGCTCGACCGGGGAGCTGTTTTTT. It specifies CASSARDSRSTGELFF.

Written as DNA, the CDR3 is TGTGCCAGCAGCTCCGGGGGAAGGGTTAGCGAGCAGTACTTC. Its protein product is CASSSGGRVSEQYF. V usage is TRBV7-8 and J usage is TRBJ2-7; possible D gene TRBD2, 6 bases. Deletions cut 4 bases from V and 6 bases from J, with 16 bases between. The CDR3 is 14 amino acids. CDR1 and CDR2 (germline): SGHVS, FQNEAQ. The full variable domain, with the rest looked up from reference TRBV7-8 and TRBJ2-7, is GAGVSQSPRYKVAKRGQDVALRCDPISGHVSLFWYQQALGQGPEFLTYFQNEAQLDKSGLPSDRFFAERPEGSVSTLKIQRTQQEDSAVYLCASSSGGRVSEQYFGPGTRLTVT.

The J gene is TRBJ2-3, the V gene TRBV7-2; a weak D match, TRBD1 (6 bases). This CDR3 is built from 15 residues. Per germline, CDR1 SGHTA and CDR2 FQGNSA. V was trimmed by 5 bases and J by 2 bases, leaving 14 bases between them. The CDR3 is CASSPQGQLTDTQYF. In nucleotides, the CDR3 is TGTGCCAGCAGCCCGCAAGGACAGCTCACAGATACGCAGTATTTT. Drawing the rest from reference TRBV7-2 and TRBJ2-3, the complete variable domain is GAGVSQSPSNKVTEKGKDVELRCDPISGHTALYWYRQSLGQGLEFLIYFQGNSAPDKSGLPSDRFSAERTGGSVSTLTIQRTQQEDSAVYLCASSPQGQLTDTQYFGPGTRLTVL.

The gene calls are TRBV7-2 and TRBJ2-7; 10 bases line up with TRBD1. CDR1 and CDR2 (germline): SGHTA, FQGNSA. The ends lost 4 bases at V and 5 bases at J; junction bases unmatched: 2. The length of the CDR3 is 13 residues. The CDR3 region is CASSSDRGHEQYF. The CDR3 region has the DNA TGTGCCAGCAGCTCCGACAGGGGGCACGAGCAGTACTTC.

This sequence joins TRBV28 and TRBJ1-1; 7 nucleotides line up with TRBD1. Germline values: CDR1 MDHEN, CDR2 SYDVKM. The V gene end was trimmed by 5 bases and the J gene end by 2 bases; junction bases not matched to a gene: 5. This CDR3 comprises 14 residues. CDR3 in DNA: TGTGCCAGCAGTCCCCGGGACAGCAACACTGAAGCTTTCTTT. Its translation is CASSPRDSNTEAFF.

This clone was observed a few times. The chain is built from TRBV4-3 and TRBJ2-5; 16 nucleotides align to TRBD2. Trimming at V came to 3 bases and at J to 4 bases, leaving 8 bases not matched to a gene. The germline V gene has CDR1 LGHNA and CDR2 YSLEER. CDR3 length: 18 amino acids. CDR3 nucleotide sequence: TGCGCCAGCAGCCAGGGACTAGCGGGGGGGCCGTTCACAGAGACCCAGTACTTC. This gives the protein CASSQGLAGGPFTETQYF.

This chain joins TRBV28 and TRBJ2-1; 11 bases line up with TRBD2. The CDR3 is 15 residues long. The junction had 5 bases not matched to a gene; V was cut back by 3 bases and J by 7 bases. Germline values: CDR1 MDHEN, CDR2 SYDVKM. In DNA, the CDR3 is TGTGCCAGCAGTTTCCTATCTAGCGGGAGGAATGAGCAGTTCTTC. Residues: CASSFLSSGRNEQFF.